Shown below are 2 T cell receptor beta chains from a single sample sequenced in a study of T cell responses to AZD1222 COVID-19 vaccine. This table comes from immunoSEQ multiplex PCR, and its TCRdb copy is limited to in-frame clones, with some not included. The sample yields 90,000 to 120,000 clones, roughly 91% seen once. This specimen was peripheral blood, taken on day 0 of AZD1222 vaccination. All receptors come from an adult in good health.

The V gene is TRBV2, the J gene TRBJ2-3; TRBD2 aligns across 9 bases. With 6 bases clipped from V and 0 bases from J, the junction kept 4 bases outside the gene matches. Germline V CDR1 and CDR2: SNHLY, FYNNEI. The CDR3 runs 15 residues. This CDR3 is CASRRLAVSTDTQYF. The CDR3 DNA follows: TGTGCCAGCAGGCGACTAGCGGTGAGCACAGATACGCAGTATTTT.

The rearrangement joins TRBV6-5 to TRBJ2-2; 9 bases line up with TRBD1. This CDR3 has 15 amino acids. With V trimmed by 5 bases and J by 2 bases, 3 bases remained unmatched. CDR1 and CDR2 (germline): MNHEY, SVGAGI. The CDR3 loop reads CASSRDRVNTGELFF. CDR3 DNA sequence: TGTGCCAGCAGTCGGGACAGGGTTAACACCGGGGAGCTGTTTTTT.